This T cell receptor (beta chain) derives from a study of blood T cell repertoires in COVID-19. Overall study context: T cells, B-cell-depleted T cells, or PBMCs provided the cDNA or gDNA that served as material.

This clone was recorded only once. Assay: immunoSEQ multiplex PCR; the TCRdb copy retains only in-frame clones and omits some. This table holds tens of thousands of clones, around 90% found once. Germline CDR1 SGHTA, CDR2 FQGNSA. V gave up 5 bases and J gave up 0 bases; unmatched junction bases: 2. The CDR3 is 15 residues long. Sequencing was done on a sample of peripheral blood. The J gene is TRBJ2-2, the V gene TRBV7-2; 8 bases fit TRBD2. The TCR sequence derives from a man between 60 and 75 years old with acute or convalescent COVID-19. CDR3 DNA sequence: TGTGCCAGCAGCCGGACTAGCTCGAACACCGGGGAGCTGTTTTTT. Its translation: CASSRTSSNTGELFF.